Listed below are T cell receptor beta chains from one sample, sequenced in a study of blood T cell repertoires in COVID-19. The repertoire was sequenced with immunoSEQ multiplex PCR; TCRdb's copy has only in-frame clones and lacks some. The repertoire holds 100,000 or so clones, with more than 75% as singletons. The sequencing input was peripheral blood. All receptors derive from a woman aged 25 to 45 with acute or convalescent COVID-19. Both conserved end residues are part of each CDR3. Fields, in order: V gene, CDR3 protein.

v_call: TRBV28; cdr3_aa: CASRDRGRNEQYF
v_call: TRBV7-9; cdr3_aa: CASSPQVRQYF
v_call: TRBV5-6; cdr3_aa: CASSFGSNQPQHF
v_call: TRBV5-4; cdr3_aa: CASSFQGALEAFF
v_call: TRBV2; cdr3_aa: CASSELGLAGGEQFF
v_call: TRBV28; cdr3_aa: CASRQGVSGSPLHF
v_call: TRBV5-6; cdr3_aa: CASSRWTVSLTLRGYTF
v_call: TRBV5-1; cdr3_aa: CASSLMEMNTEAFF
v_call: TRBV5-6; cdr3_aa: CASSLELPSTDTQYF
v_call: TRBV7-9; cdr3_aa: CASSLEGRGRSSYNEQFF
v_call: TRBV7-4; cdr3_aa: CASSPCGGESYEQYF
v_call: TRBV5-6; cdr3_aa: CASSSGLATSTDTQYF
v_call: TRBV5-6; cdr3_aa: CASSPGQANYGYTF
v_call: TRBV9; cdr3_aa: CASSGELNTEAFF
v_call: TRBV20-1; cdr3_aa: CSASSRNRGADTQYF
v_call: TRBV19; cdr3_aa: CASSIDARGPRYEQYF
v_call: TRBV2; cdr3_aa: CASRTQGSATDTQYF
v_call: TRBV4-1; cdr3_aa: CASSQEGTSAHEQFF
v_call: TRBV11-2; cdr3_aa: CASSLSLLAGDTQYF
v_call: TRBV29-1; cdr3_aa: CSVERQGVTEAFF
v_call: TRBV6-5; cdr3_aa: CATRPDPGEAFF
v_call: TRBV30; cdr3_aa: CAWRHRDIIFF
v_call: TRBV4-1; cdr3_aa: CASSPGQADYEQYF
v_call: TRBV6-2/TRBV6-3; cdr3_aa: CASSYRVSTSTDTQYF
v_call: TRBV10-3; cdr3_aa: CAISRDSLYGYTF
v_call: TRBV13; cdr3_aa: CASSPTGTSGDNEQFF
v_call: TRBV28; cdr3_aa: CASSLHSGGAVEQYF
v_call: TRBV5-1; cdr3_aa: CASSSGGGDEQYF
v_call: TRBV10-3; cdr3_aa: CAITGTAEEGPEAFF
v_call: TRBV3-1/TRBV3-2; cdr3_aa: CASSQVGGTDTQYF
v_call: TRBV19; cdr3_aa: CASIRDRLNTEAFF
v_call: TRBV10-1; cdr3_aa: CASSGDGGYTF
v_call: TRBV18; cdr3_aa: CASRQGKHEQYF
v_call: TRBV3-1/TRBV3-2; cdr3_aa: CASSRTGTQYNEQFF